The 4 T cell receptor beta chains below come from one sample, sequenced in a study of T cell responses to AZD1222 COVID-19 vaccine. The repertoire was sequenced with immunoSEQ multiplex PCR; TCRdb's copy has only in-frame clones and lacks some. The sample lists 90,000 to 110,000 clones, about 91% occurring once. The source was peripheral blood, collected 28 days after the second AZD1222 dose. The receptors stem from an adult who received the AZD1222 COVID-19 vaccine.

This clone appeared once. The chain uses TRBV30 and TRBJ2-7; TRBD2 agrees at 7 bases. The CDR3 sequence is 14 residues long. Germline V gene sequence: CDR1 GTSNPN, CDR2 SVGIG (reference sequence). With V trimmed by 3 bases and J by 6 bases, 11 bases remained unmatched. The CDR3 nucleotides are TGTGCCTGGAGGATGGGAGGGAGTTTAAGCGAGCAGTACTTC. It translates to CAWRMGGSLSEQYF. The full variable domain, rest sourced from reference TRBV30 and TRBJ2-7, is SQTIHQWPATLVQPVGSPLSLECTVEGTSNPNLYWYRQAAGRGLQLLFYSVGIGQISSEVPQNLSASRPQDRQFILSSKKLLLSDSGFYLCAWRMGGSLSEQYFGPGTRLTVT.

The V gene is TRBV9, the J gene TRBJ2-7; D unresolved. This CDR3 contains 12 residues. The V and J ends lost 8 bases and 5 bases respectively, with 14 bases between them. The V gene's germline CDR1 is SGDLS and CDR2 YYNGEE. The CDR3 DNA sequence: TGTGCCAGTACAACCTCCCAGGACGAGCAGTACTTC. It encodes CASTTSQDEQYF.

The J gene is TRBJ2-1, the V gene TRBV24-1; D might be TRBD2 (5 bases). The CDR3 is made up of 16 amino acids. The V and J ends lost 5 bases and 4 bases respectively, with 17 bases between them. The germline V gene has CDR1 KGHDR and CDR2 SFDVKD. The CDR3 sequence is CATSAPDGRRYNEQFF. The CDR3 DNA sequence: TGTGCCACCAGTGCGCCGGATGGGAGACGATACAATGAGCAGTTCTTC.

V and J are TRBV28 and TRBJ1-1; TRBD1 matches at 7 bases. Germline V gene lookup returns CDR1 MDHEN and CDR2 SYDVKM. This CDR3 region has 15 residues. Trimming at V came to 6 bases and at J to 4 bases, leaving 11 bases not matched to a gene. Written as DNA, the CDR3 is TGTGCCAGCAGCCGAGGGGGCGGTGGAATCACTGAAGCTTTCTTT. This translates into CASSRGGGGITEAFF.